What follows are 8 T cell receptor beta chains derived from one specimen sequenced in a study of cytomegalovirus exposure and HLA in healthy donors. Use of 60 Vbeta and 13 Jbeta primers characterized the PCR. Assay: immunoSEQ multiplex PCR; the TCRdb copy retains only in-frame clones and omits some. Of some 200,000 clones listed, roughly 13% are singletons. The source material was PBMCs. These receptors were taken from a man aged 50-60 years in good health and CMV-seropositive.

The V gene is TRBV25-1, the J gene TRBJ2-1; D possibly corresponds to TRBD2 (6 bases). The CDR3 is 13 residues long. In germline, CDR1 is MGHDK, CDR2 SYGVNS. The V gene lost 4 bases and the J gene lost 6 bases, with 10 bases spanning the gap. The CDR3 sequence is CASSAWTTNEQFF. CDR3 nucleotide sequence: TGTGCCAGCAGTGCTTGGACTACCAATGAGCAGTTCTTC.

The chain uses TRBV18 and TRBJ2-7; 7 bases fit TRBD2. This CDR3 is built from 13 residues. V shed 3 bases, J shed 3 bases, and the junction held 2 bases outside the gene matches. CDR1 is KGHSH, CDR2 LQKENI, per germline. The CDR3 nucleotides are TGTGCCAGCTCACCCGGGACTAACTACGAGCAGTACGTC. As protein: CASSPGTNYEQYV.

The V and J genes are TRBV5-1 and TRBJ2-1; a possible D gene is TRBD1 (6 bases). CDR3 length: 14 amino acids. Trimming left V 4 bases short and J 6 bases short, with 14 bases between. Germline V gene lookup returns CDR1 SGHRS and CDR2 YFSETQ. CDR3 DNA: TGCGCCAGCAGCCAGTATACAGGGCTCAATGAGCAGTTCTTC. Amino acid sequence: CASSQYTGLNEQFF.

V usage is TRBV7-9 and J usage is TRBJ1-6, with D possibly TRBD1 on 5 matching bases. V lost 5 bases and J 7 bases, leaving 15 bases between the germline ends. CDR3 length: 15 residues. Per germline, CDR1 SEHNR and CDR2 FQNEAQ (reference sequence). The CDR3 is CASSPTGEQNSPLHF. In DNA, the CDR3 is TGTGCCAGCAGCCCCACGGGGGAGCAGAATTCACCCCTCCACTTT.

CDR3 DNA: TGTGCCAGCAGTTTAGTGGGACAGGGGGGACGTGCGGATTCACCCCTCCACTTT. Encoded protein: CASSLVGQGGRADSPLHF. The genes are TRBV27 and TRBJ1-6; 11 bases are a match to TRBD1. Losses at the gene ends were 2 bases for V and 8 bases for J; bases not matched to a gene: 11. Per germline, CDR1 MNHEY and CDR2 SMNVEV (reference sequence). The CDR3 runs to 18 residues.

This clone turned up a few times. CDR3 nucleotides: TGTGCCAGCAGCCCCGGGAGGGCGAACACCGGGGAGCTGTTTTTT. Translating it yields CASSPGRANTGELFF. The chain joins TRBV9 to TRBJ2-2; 8 bases are a match to TRBD2. V was clipped by 4 bases and J by 0 bases; unmatched bases: 2. This CDR3 has 15 amino acids. The germline gives CDR1 SGDLS, CDR2 YYNGEE.

This clone turned up a few times. This chain links TRBV6-5 with TRBJ1-2; D gene unclear. Germline values: CDR1 MNHEY, CDR2 SVGAGI. V was pared by 0 bases and J by 0 bases, with 8 bases between. The CDR3 sequence is 15 residues long. CDR3 amino acids: CASSYSRGANYGYTF. The CDR3 region has the DNA TGTGCCAGCAGTTACTCGAGAGGTGCTAACTATGGCTACACCTTC.

The chain carries TRBV19 and TRBJ1-4; D gene uncertain. The length of the CDR3 is 15 residues. Trimming left V 4 bases short and J 0 bases short, with 9 bases between. Germline V CDR1 and CDR2: LNHDA, SQIVND (reference sequence). This CDR3 is CASSKQIATNEKLFF. DNA for the CDR3: TGTGCCAGTAGTAAACAGATAGCAACTAATGAAAAACTGTTTTTT.